Below, one T cell receptor beta chain is given with its context. Its antigen is as yet unknown. Following extraction, RNA underwent reverse transcription to cDNA, which served as the sequencing template. Only in-frame clones appear in the TCRdb table, and some are missing; sequencing was by immunoSEQ multiplex PCR. Among hundreds of thousands of clones listed, 60% were seen once. Treatment: oral pan-JAK inhibitor, 5-10 mg twice daily. These data are taken from a study of CD8+ T cells in alopecia areata. Study-wide points: While tofacitinib was given, many expanded lesional clones persisted in scalp and blood. Higher clonality than in normal scalp was seen in lesional scalp, especially alopecia totalis/universalis.

Trimming took off 3 bases at V and 2 bases at J, with 2 bases between the two ends. The CDR3 extends over 12 amino acids. Looked up from germline, CDR1 is MNHEY and CDR2 is SMNVEV (reference sequence). This receptor was obtained from a human donor with alopecia areata. The chain links TRBV27 to TRBJ1-5; no clear D gene. Sequencing used CD4+ T cells sorted from blood, obtained at roughly week 52, from a patient treated with tofacitinib. The CDR3 here is CASSFGNQPQHF. CDR3 bases: TGTGCCAGCAGTTTTGGCAATCAGCCCCAGCATTTT.